Listed here are 20 T cell receptor beta chains from one sample, sequenced in a study of shared clonotypes between healthy human individuals. Produced via immunoSEQ multiplex PCR; TCRdb's table is partial and in-frame only. This sample has about a million clones, with approximately 72% found just once. Source material: memory CD4+ T cells sorted from blood. Regarding subset: CD45RA-negative fraction. These receptors were collected from a man aged 18 to 29 in good health.

The J gene is TRBJ1-6, the V gene TRBV11-2; D is perhaps TRBD1 (5 bases). V was clipped by 3 bases and J by 9 bases, with 9 bases between them. The germline V gene encodes CDR1 SGHAT and CDR2 FQNNGV. This CDR3 comprises 13 residues. The CDR3 sequence is CASSFRVGSPLHF. The CDR3 DNA follows: TGTGCCAGCAGCTTCAGGGTTGGTTCACCCCTCCACTTT.

This chain connects TRBV5-1 to TRBJ2-5; 9 bases align to TRBD2. The CDR3 has 16 residues. Trimming took 4 bases from V and 4 from J; bases not matched to a gene: 11. Germline V CDR1 and CDR2: SGHRS, YFSETQ. This CDR3 is CASSPGTSNRIETQYF. CDR3 nucleotides: TGCGCCAGCAGCCCCGGGACTAGCAATCGGATAGAGACCCAGTACTTC. Full variable domain (remainder filled in from reference TRBV5-1 and TRBJ2-5): KAGVTQTPRYLIKTRGQQVTLSCSPISGHRSVSWYQQTPGQGLQFLFEYFSETQRNKGNFPGRFSGRQFSNSRSEMNVSTLELGDSALYLCASSPGTSNRIETQYFGPGTRLLVL.

This rearrangement joins TRBV30 to TRBJ1-4; a possible D gene is TRBD1 (5 bases). V lost 2 bases and J 7 bases, leaving 20 bases between the germline ends. Germline V lookup: CDR1 GTSNPN, CDR2 SVGIG (reference sequence). CDR3 length: 16 amino acids. The CDR3 protein is CAWSPNGGGQREKLFF. CDR3 coding DNA: TGTGCCTGGAGTCCAAACGGCGGGGGTCAGCGTGAAAAACTGTTTTTT.

The V and J genes are TRBV28 and TRBJ1-2, with TRBD1 as a possible D gene (6 bases). In germline, CDR1 is MDHEN, CDR2 SYDVKM. The germline V and J ends were trimmed by 6 bases and 4 bases, with 15 bases remaining between them. The CDR3 extends over 14 amino acids. CDR3 sequence: CASRGRGLSYGYTF. CDR3 sequence (DNA): TGTGCCAGCAGGGGGCGGGGGCTTTCCTATGGCTACACCTTC.

This chain's CDR3 is CASSVSRGRADTGELFF. DNA of the CDR3: TGCGCCAGCAGTGTGTCTAGAGGGAGGGCTGACACCGGGGAGCTGTTTTTT. V gene TRBV10-1 combines with J gene TRBJ2-2, with TRBD2 identical over 7 bases. V gave up 4 bases and J gave up 3 bases; unmatched junction bases: 11. Germline CDR1 and CDR2: WNHNN and SYGVQD (reference sequence). The CDR3 runs to 17 residues.

The DNA for the CDR3 is TGTGCCAGCAGTGCGCGGGTTAGTGACACAGATACGCAGTATTTT. It is translated as CASSARVSDTDTQYF. The genes are TRBV2 and TRBJ2-3; maybe TRBD2 (5 bases). The CDR3 totals 15 residues. The V and J ends lost 4 bases and 2 bases respectively, with 13 bases between them. CDR1 and CDR2 (germline): SNHLY, FYNNEI.

About this clone itself: The sample holds other DNA sequences that translate to the same CDR3. V and J are TRBV6-1 and TRBJ1-5; D remains ambiguous. The CDR3 length is 14 residues. Germline assignment: CDR1 MNHNS and CDR2 SASEGT. Trimming took 1 base from V and 1 from J, leaving 5 bases between them. As DNA, the CDR3 is TGTGCCAGCAGTGAAGGTGGGAGCAATCAGCCCCAGCATTTT. Its translation is CASSEGGSNQPQHF.

The chain recombines TRBV15 with TRBJ1-2; D is unresolved. The germline gives CDR1 LNHNV, CDR2 YYDKDF (reference sequence). V gave up 0 bases and J gave up 4 bases, with 6 bases separating them. The CDR3 is 13 amino acids. In DNA, the CDR3 is TGTGCCACCAGCAGAGATCGGAGCTATGGCTACACCTTC. This codes for CATSRDRSYGYTF.

This chain uses TRBV27 with TRBJ1-6, with D uncertain. The V gene lost 7 bases and the J gene lost 0 bases, with 7 bases spanning the gap. The CDR3 is made up of 14 amino acids. Germline V lookup: CDR1 MNHEY, CDR2 SMNVEV (reference sequence). The CDR3 loop is CASKSGSYNSPLHF. In nucleotides, the CDR3 is TGTGCCAGCAAGAGTGGCTCCTATAATTCACCCCTCCACTTT.

The J gene is TRBJ2-7, the V gene TRBV5-4, with 7 bases aligning to TRBD1. V was clipped by 3 bases and J by 3 bases; unmatched bases: 3. Germline V gene data show CDR1 as SGHNT and CDR2 as YYREEE (reference sequence). This CDR3 has 13 amino acids. The CDR3 sequence is CASSSGQFYEQYF. The CDR3 nucleotides read TGTGCCAGCAGCTCGGGACAGTTCTACGAGCAGTACTTC.

In its sample, this clone was seen once. The genes are TRBV12-5 and TRBJ2-7; the D gene is possibly TRBD2 (6 bases). This CDR3 spans 15 amino acids. The V gene's germline CDR1 is LGHNT and CDR2 FRNRAP. The ends were cut back, 10 bases at V and 0 bases at J, with 19 bases in the middle. The CDR3 nucleotides read TGTGCTATCCCTCGGCCTAGCGAGAGCTCCTACGAGCAGTACTTC. Its translation is CAIPRPSESSYEQYF.

The J gene is TRBJ2-1, the V gene TRBV30; 9 bases map to TRBD1. J was trimmed by 4 bases and V by 1 base; bases with no gene match: 2. CDR1 and CDR2 (germline): GTSNPN, SVGIG (reference sequence). The CDR3 is 14 residues long. The CDR3 protein is CAWSAGTGYNEQFF. In DNA form, the CDR3 reads TGTGCCTGGAGTGCCGGGACAGGGTACAATGAGCAGTTCTTC.

This clone appeared once. J is TRBJ2-1 and V is TRBV4-3; TRBD2 matches at 10 bases. Trimming cost V 0 bases and J 2 bases; bases outside gene matches: 4. From germline, CDR1 is LGHNA and CDR2 YSLEER. The CDR3 is 17 residues long. The CDR3 DNA is TGCGCCAGCAGCCAAGATAGAACTAGCGGGGCCTACAATGAGCAGTTCTTC. Protein product: CASSQDRTSGAYNEQFF.

The CDR3 DNA follows: TGTGCCAGCAGCCCTATCGGGGAGGTTAATAGCAATCAGCCCCAGCATTTT. Translated, it gives CASSPIGEVNSNQPQHF. V usage is TRBV7-8 and J usage is TRBJ1-5; D unclear. This CDR3 is 17 amino acids long. Trimming pared 5 bases from V and 0 bases from J, leaving 17 bases between. Germline V gene data show CDR1 as SGHVS and CDR2 as FQNEAQ. The full variable domain, completed using reference TRBV7-8 and TRBJ1-5, is GAGVSQSPRYKVAKRGQDVALRCDPISGHVSLFWYQQALGQGPEFLTYFQNEAQLDKSGLPSDRFFAERPEGSVSTLKIQRTQQEDSAVYLCASSPIGEVNSNQPQHFGDGTRLSIL.

The chain recombines TRBV7-6 with TRBJ2-3, with D uncertain. In germline, CDR1 is SGHVS, CDR2 FNYEAQ. Trimming took off 2 bases at V and 4 bases at J, with 7 bases between the two ends. The CDR3 runs to 13 residues. CDR3 sequence (DNA): TGTGCCAGCAGCTTATTAGCAGCAGATACGCAGTATTTT. This codes for CASSLLAADTQYF.

This chain uses TRBV30 with TRBJ2-3; D is undetermined. Germline V gene sequence: CDR1 GTSNPN, CDR2 SVGIG (reference sequence). The CDR3 consists of 12 residues. With 4 bases removed from V and 0 bases from J, the gap between germline ends came to 5 bases. The CDR3 sequence is CAWKQSTDTQYF. CDR3 DNA sequence: TGTGCCTGGAAGCAGAGCACAGATACGCAGTATTTT.

This clone came up once. The V and J genes are TRBV6-5 and TRBJ2-7; 10 bases match TRBD2. The V gene's germline CDR1 is MNHEY and CDR2 SVGAGI. Losses at the gene ends were 4 bases for V and 6 bases for J; bases not matched to a gene: 0. CDR3 length: 12 amino acids. CDR3 loop: CASSSSGSEQYF. The CDR3, as DNA: TGTGCCAGCAGTTCTAGCGGGAGCGAGCAGTACTTC.

CDR3 protein: CASGTASTDTQYF. The DNA of the CDR3 is TGCGCCAGCGGGACAGCCTCCACAGATACGCAGTATTTT. The chain recombines TRBV5-1 with TRBJ2-3; 7 bases fit TRBD1. Germline values: CDR1 SGHRS, CDR2 YFSETQ. The CDR3 runs to 13 residues. The trim removed 7 bases at V and 2 bases at J, leaving 4 bases unmatched.

The genes are TRBV19 and TRBJ2-7; D might be TRBD1 (5 bases). Germline V gene lookup returns CDR1 LNHDA and CDR2 SQIVND (reference sequence). The CDR3 is made up of 14 amino acids. The DNA of the CDR3 is TGTGTCCGAATACTTCAGGGATTTTCCTACGAGCAGTACTTC. It is translated as CVRILQGFSYEQYF.

The chain uses TRBV6-4 and TRBJ2-7; D possibly corresponds to TRBD2 (5 bases). The ends were cut back, 8 bases at V and 2 bases at J, with 25 bases in the middle. Germline V gene sequence: CDR1 MRHNA, CDR2 SNTAGT. The CDR3 loop spans 17 amino acids. The CDR3 loop reads CASWEWASSLRTYEQYF. CDR3 coding DNA: TGTGCCAGCTGGGAATGGGCTAGCTCCCTTCGAACCTACGAGCAGTACTTC.